Listed here are 12 T cell receptor beta chains from one sample, sequenced in a study of identical twins. TCRdb independently ran MiXCR on the 5' RACE reads; one entry per CDR3 protein. The sample has about 550,000 distinct CDR3 sequences; approximately 20% are singletons. The same data also went into a second study, on yellow fever vaccine responses in identical twins.

The specimen sequenced was CD4+ T cells sorted from blood. Every receptor here comes from a woman aged 18-29 years in good health.

The CDR3, as DNA: TGTGCCAGCAGTTCGGGGCTCGACCGGTTCTTC. This codes for CASSSGLDRFF. This chain connects TRBV28 to TRBJ2-1; D might be TRBD1 or TRBD2, each matching 5 bases. Trimming took off 4 bases at V and 15 bases at J, with 13 bases between the two ends. CDR3 length: 11 amino acids. The germline gives CDR1 MDHEN, CDR2 SYDVKM. The variable domain in full, with the rest retrieved from reference TRBV28 and TRBJ2-1, is DVKVTQSSRYLVKRTGEKVFLECVQDMDHENMFWYRQDPGLGLRLIYFSYDVKMKEKGDIPEGYSVSREKKERFSLILESASTNQTSMYLCASSSGLDRFFGPGTRLTVL.

This sequence joins TRBV7-3 and TRBJ2-2; 11 positions agree with TRBD2. Germline loops: CDR1 SGHTA, CDR2 FQGTGA. The CDR3 spans 14 residues. V dropped 6 bases and J dropped 7; count of bases not matched to a gene: 4. The CDR3 bases are TGTGCCAGCAGACTAGCGGGAGTCAGCGGGGAGCTGTTTTTT. It encodes CASRLAGVSGELFF. The full variable domain, its missing parts supplied by reference TRBV7-3 and TRBJ2-2, is GAGVSQTPSNKVTEKGKYVELRCDPISGHTALYWYRQSLGQGPEFLIYFQGTGAADDSGLPNDRFFAVRPEGSVSTLKIQRTERGDSAVYLCASRLAGVSGELFFGEGSRLTVL.

The V and J genes are TRBV10-3 and TRBJ2-7; no clear D. CDR3 length: 14 residues. Between the trimmed V and J ends, which lost 3 bases and 2 bases, there was a span of 11 bases. Germline CDR1 reads ENHRY; CDR2 reads SYGVKD. The CDR3 DNA is TGTGCCATCAGTGACCAAACAAGAGCCTACGAGCAGTACTTC. Encoded protein: CAISDQTRAYEQYF.

This rearrangement joins TRBV10-3 to TRBJ2-1; 10 positions agree with TRBD2. Germline CDR1 is ENHRY and CDR2 is SYGVKD. The V and J ends lost 7 bases and 0 bases, in that order; junction bases with no gene match: 18. The length of the CDR3 is 20 residues. The CDR3 here is CAIIILAGAYFQPSYNEQFF. CDR3 nucleotides: TGTGCCATCATCATTCTAGCGGGAGCCTACTTCCAACCCTCCTACAATGAGCAGTTCTTC.

At least ten counts were recorded for this clonotype. This chain uses TRBV10-3 with TRBJ2-3; D is ambiguous. V lost 10 bases, J lost 2 bases, and 7 bases lay in between. The CDR3 sequence is 11 residues long. Germline assignment: CDR1 ENHRY and CDR2 SYGVKD. The CDR3 DNA is TGTGCCACCCTTAACACAGATACGCAGTATTTT. Translating gives CATLNTDTQYF.

This clonotype appeared a few times. CDR3 sequence: CAIRELAGGLYEQYF. CDR3 bases: TGTGCCATCAGGGAGCTAGCGGGAGGATTGTACGAGCAGTACTTC. The chain couples TRBV10-3 to TRBJ2-7; 11 bases line up with TRBD2. Germline V CDR1 and CDR2: ENHRY, SYGVKD. The CDR3 contains 15 residues. V gave up 6 bases and J gave up 4 bases; unmatched junction bases: 8.

The CDR3 region is CASSLEIRGRNMNTEAFF. Written as DNA, the CDR3 is TGCGCCAGCAGCTTGGAAATCAGGGGGCGCAACATGAACACTGAAGCTTTCTTT. J is TRBJ1-1 and V is TRBV5-1; 8 nucleotides match TRBD1. The V and J ends lost 0 bases and 0 bases, in that order; junction bases with no gene match: 10. The CDR3 contains 18 residues. The germline gives CDR1 SGHRS, CDR2 YFSETQ.

This clonotype was found a few times. J is TRBJ1-5 and V is TRBV3-1; 11 nucleotides match TRBD1. The CDR3 is 15 residues long. With 6 bases clipped from V and 6 bases from J, the junction kept 7 bases outside the gene matches. Germline lookup yields CDR1 LGHDT and CDR2 YNNKEL (reference sequence). The CDR3 bases are TGTGCCAGCAGTCCGGACAGGGGGCCAGGTCAGCCCCAGCATTTT. Encoded protein: CASSPDRGPGQPQHF.

The genes are TRBV19 and TRBJ2-5; 7 bases fit TRBD1. The germline V gene has CDR1 LNHDA and CDR2 SQIVND (reference sequence). Unmatched junction bases numbered 17, after V lost 9 bases and J lost 4 bases. There are 16 residues in the CDR3. The chain's CDR3 is CARRPTGNVLGETQYF. The DNA for the CDR3 is TGTGCCAGGAGACCGACAGGGAATGTTCTGGGAGAGACCCAGTACTTC.

In DNA form, the CDR3 reads TGTGCCAGCAAGACGATGAACACTGAAGCTTTCTTT. Protein product: CASKTMNTEAFF. The chain is built from TRBV6-1 and TRBJ1-1, with no clear D. The V gene lost 7 bases and the J gene lost 0 bases, with 6 bases spanning the gap. Germline-derived CDR1 and CDR2 are MNHNS and SASEGT. The CDR3 spans 12 residues.

This clonotype came up a few times. The chain uses TRBV5-5 and TRBJ2-2; the match to TRBD2 covers 10 bases. J was trimmed by 2 bases and V by 4 bases; bases with no gene match: 5. The CDR3 loop spans 16 amino acids. The germline V gene has CDR1 SGHKS and CDR2 YYEKEE (reference sequence). The CDR3 is CASSLGLAENTGELFF. CDR3 nucleotides: TGTGCCAGCAGCCTCGGACTAGCGGAAAACACCGGGGAGCTGTTTTTT.

This sequence joins TRBV5-1 and TRBJ2-5; TRBD1 agrees at 7 bases. J lost 3 bases, V lost 4 bases, and 6 bases had no gene match. The CDR3 contains 14 residues. Germline V gives CDR1 SGHRS, CDR2 YFSETQ. This CDR3 reads CASSVTGLKETQYF. In DNA form, the CDR3 reads TGCGCCAGCAGCGTGACAGGGTTGAAAGAGACCCAGTACTTC. Looking up the rest from reference TRBV5-1 and TRBJ2-5 gives the full variable domain: KAGVTQTPRYLIKTRGQQVTLSCSPISGHRSVSWYQQTPGQGLQFLFEYFSETQRNKGNFPGRFSGRQFSNSRSEMNVSTLELGDSALYLCASSVTGLKETQYFGPGTRLLVL.